These 27 T cell receptor beta chains came from one sample sequenced in a study of T cell responses to AZD1222 COVID-19 vaccine. Profiled with immunoSEQ multiplex PCR; TCRdb holds only in-frame clones, not every one. The data show 90,000 to 150,000 clones, approximately 91% seen once. The source material was peripheral blood, sampled on day 0 of AZD1222 vaccination. The receptors originated from an adult in good health.

This chain joins TRBV3-1 (or the pseudogene TRBV3-2) and TRBJ2-1; D is unresolved. The CDR3 has 17 amino acids. Germline CDR1 reads LGHDT; CDR2 reads YNNKEL (reference sequence). V was clipped by 1 base and J by 0 bases, with 13 bases between them. CDR3 in DNA: TGTGCCAGCAGCCAAGGTCCGGGCAAAAGCTCCTACAATGAGCAGTTCTTC. Amino acid sequence: CASSQGPGKSSYNEQFF.

This clone was detected once. The gene calls are TRBV6-5 and TRBJ1-4; 9 positions agree with TRBD1. Germline V gene lookup returns CDR1 MNHEY and CDR2 SVGAGI. V lost 2 bases, J lost 2 bases, and 3 bases stayed unmatched. CDR3 length: 16 residues. CDR3 in amino acids: CASSYHDRGTNEKLFF. Here the CDR3 DNA reads TGTGCCAGCAGTTACCATGACAGGGGGACTAATGAAAAACTGTTTTTT.

This clone was seen only once. V usage is TRBV2 and J usage is TRBJ2-2, with D maybe TRBD1 (5 bases). Trimming pared 6 bases from V and 3 bases from J, leaving 14 bases between. Germline assignment: CDR1 SNHLY and CDR2 FYNNEI. The CDR3 covers 15 residues. In DNA, the CDR3 is TGTGCCAGCAGGAAATATACAGGTTACACCGGGGAGCTGTTTTTT. Its protein is CASRKYTGYTGELFF.

The chain links TRBV5-5 to TRBJ1-1, with unresolved D. The CDR3 covers 15 residues. The germline V gene has CDR1 SGHKS and CDR2 YYEKEE (reference sequence). Trimming removed 0 bases at V and 9 bases at J, with 18 bases between. CDR3 region: CASSLGGLASVQAFF. For the CDR3, the DNA is TGTGCCAGCAGCTTGGGGGGTTTGGCCTCAGTGCAAGCTTTCTTT.

CDR3 loop: CASSPGTASTGELFF. The CDR3 bases are TGCGCCAGCAGCCCTGGGACAGCATCCACCGGGGAGCTGTTTTTT. The chain couples TRBV5-1 to TRBJ2-2, with TRBD1 matching over 7 bases. The length of the CDR3 is 15 residues. The trim removed 4 bases at V and 4 bases at J, leaving 7 bases unmatched. The V gene's germline CDR1 is SGHRS and CDR2 YFSETQ.

The chain joins TRBV2 to TRBJ1-1; possibly TRBD1 for D (6 bases). CDR3 length: 15 amino acids. V was pared by 5 bases and J by 4 bases, with 17 bases between. Germline V gene sequence: CDR1 SNHLY, CDR2 FYNNEI. The CDR3 is CASSPEGGPGTEAFF. In DNA form, the CDR3 reads TGTGCCAGCAGTCCGGAGGGGGGGCCGGGCACTGAAGCTTTCTTT.

V gene TRBV7-3 combines with J gene TRBJ2-2; D gene unclear. The CDR3 length is 14 residues. CDR1 and CDR2 from the germline V gene are SGHTA and FQGTGA. The V gene lost 2 bases and the J gene lost 5 bases, with 9 bases spanning the gap. In DNA form, the CDR3 reads TGTGCCAGCAGCTTAGGTCCTGGGACCGGGGAGCTGTTTTTT. It translates to CASSLGPGTGELFF.

The CDR3 DNA sequence: TGTGCCAGTAGCCCCTCTCTCGACACAGATACGCAGTATTTT. Protein sequence: CASSPSLDTDTQYF. The chain joins TRBV19 to TRBJ2-3; D gene uncertain. CDR3 length: 14 residues. Between the trimmed V and J ends, which lost 6 bases and 2 bases, there was a span of 12 bases. Germline V gene data show CDR1 as LNHDA and CDR2 as SQIVND (reference sequence).

V is TRBV7-9 and J is TRBJ2-1; D is ambiguous. Trimming removed 3 bases at V and 5 bases at J, with 8 bases between. The germline V gene encodes CDR1 SEHNR and CDR2 FQNEAQ (reference sequence). CDR3 size: 13 residues. In nucleotides, the CDR3 is TGTGCCAGCAGCTTCTTGGGAAACAATGAGCAGTTCTTC. As protein: CASSFLGNNEQFF.

This clone appeared a few times. The chain uses TRBV28 and TRBJ2-5; maybe TRBD1 (6 bases). Trimming took off 5 bases at V and 3 bases at J, with 13 bases between the two ends. Germline V gene sequence: CDR1 MDHEN, CDR2 SYDVKM. The CDR3 length is 14 residues. This CDR3 is CASSRQGTKETQYF. Here the CDR3 DNA reads TGTGCCAGCAGTCGTCAGGGGACCAAAGAGACCCAGTACTTC.

CDR3 sequence: CASSVFGDRPQETQYF. The CDR3 DNA sequence: TGTGCCAGCAGCGTATTTGGGGACAGACCCCAAGAGACCCAGTACTTC. The J gene is TRBJ2-5, the V gene TRBV9; 7 nucleotides match TRBD1. Losses at the gene ends were 1 base for V and 1 base for J; bases not matched to a gene: 7. CDR3 size: 16 residues. Germline assignment: CDR1 SGDLS and CDR2 YYNGEE.

This clone was observed once. V usage is TRBV19 and J usage is TRBJ2-1; 14 bases map to TRBD2. V dropped 5 bases and J dropped 6; count of bases not matched to a gene: 6. This CDR3 has 16 residues. From germline, CDR1 is LNHDA and CDR2 SQIVND (reference sequence). CDR3 protein: CASSPGLAGAFNEQFF. DNA of the CDR3: TGTGCCAGTAGTCCGGGACTAGCGGGAGCCTTCAATGAGCAGTTCTTC.

The V gene is TRBV12-3 or TRBV12-4, the J gene TRBJ1-2; the D gene is possibly TRBD1 (5 bases). Trimming took off 5 bases at V and 8 bases at J, with 12 bases between the two ends. The CDR3 runs 12 residues. The CDR3 DNA sequence: TGTGCCAGCAGTAGGGGCCTGGTGGGCTACACCTTC. Translation gives CASSRGLVGYTF.

The chain combines TRBV28 with TRBJ2-1; TRBD2 aligns across 10 bases. The CDR3 totals 17 residues. The junction had 15 bases not matched to a gene; V was cut back by 4 bases and J by 9 bases. Germline V lookup: CDR1 MDHEN, CDR2 SYDVKM. CDR3 DNA sequence: TGTGCCAGCAGTTCATTCACTAGCGGGACTCGACGGGGTGAGCAGTTCTTC. Protein sequence: CASSSFTSGTRRGEQFF. Full variable domain (missing parts from reference TRBV28 and TRBJ2-1): DVKVTQSSRYLVKRTGEKVFLECVQDMDHENMFWYRQDPGLGLRLIYFSYDVKMKEKGDIPEGYSVSREKKERFSLILESASTNQTSMYLCASSSFTSGTRRGEQFFGPGTRLTVL.

J is TRBJ1-1 and V is TRBV14, with D perhaps matching TRBD1 (6 bases). This CDR3 is 13 amino acids long. Between the trimmed V and J ends, which lost 5 bases and 4 bases, there was a span of 11 bases. Germline CDR1 reads SGHDN; CDR2 reads FVKESK. The CDR3 sequence is CASSIGGPTEAFF. CDR3 DNA sequence: TGTGCCAGCAGCATCGGGGGGCCCACTGAAGCTTTCTTT.

The CDR3, as DNA: TGCAGCGTTGGGGAAGCCCTCGGCGAGCAGTACTTC. This translates into CSVGEALGEQYF. This sequence joins TRBV29-1 and TRBJ2-7, with unresolved D. CDR1 is SQVTM and CDR2 is ANQGSEA in the germline V gene. The CDR3 covers 12 residues. Between the trimmed V and J ends, which lost 4 bases and 6 bases, there was a span of 13 bases.

Remarks on this clone: At the DNA level, this CDR3 is encoded by other sequences in the same sample as well. As DNA, the CDR3 is TGCAGTGCTAGCGGAGGCCAGCCCCAGCATTTT. It codes for CSASGGQPQHF. The chain uses TRBV20-1 and TRBJ1-5; D remains ambiguous. Germline lookup yields CDR1 DFQATT and CDR2 SNEGSKA (reference sequence). The V end was cut by 3 bases, the J end by 7 bases, with 7 bases between. The CDR3 has 11 residues.

This sequence joins TRBV5-5 and TRBJ1-1; D gene uncertain. The CDR3 runs to 15 residues. The V gene's germline CDR1 is SGHKS and CDR2 YYEKEE (reference sequence). V was trimmed by 1 base and J by 5 bases, leaving 15 bases between them. DNA of the CDR3: TGTGCCAGCAGCTTGACGGGCCCCGGGGAGACTGAAGCTTTCTTT. Encoded protein: CASSLTGPGETEAFF.

The chain links TRBV19 to TRBJ2-7; 7 bases line up with TRBD2. Trimming took 3 bases from V and 2 from J; bases not matched to a gene: 7. This CDR3 region has 15 residues. In germline, CDR1 is LNHDA, CDR2 SQIVND (reference sequence). The CDR3 nucleotides read TGTGCCAGTAGTATTCGGCTAGCGGAAACCTACGAGCAGTACTTC. It yields the protein CASSIRLAETYEQYF. Full variable domain (outside the CDR3, taken from reference TRBV19 and TRBJ2-7): DGGITQSPKYLFRKEGQNVTLSCEQNLNHDAMYWYRQDPGQGLRLIYYSQIVNDFQKGDIAEGYSVSREKKESFPLTVTSAQKNPTAFYLCASSIRLAETYEQYFGPGTRLTVT.

This chain links TRBV20-1 with TRBJ2-1; 11 bases are shared with TRBD2. The CDR3 loop spans 16 amino acids. Losses at the gene ends were 6 bases for V and 4 bases for J; bases not matched to a gene: 11. Germline V gene sequence: CDR1 DFQATT, CDR2 SNEGSKA (reference sequence). The CDR3 DNA reads as TGCAGTGCAAGTGGAGCTAGCGGGAGGCCTTACAATGAGCAGTTCTTC. Its translation: CSASGASGRPYNEQFF.

The chain combines TRBV27 with TRBJ2-2; no firm D call. Germline V gene sequence: CDR1 MNHEY, CDR2 SMNVEV (reference sequence). The V and J ends lost 6 bases and 7 bases respectively, with 15 bases between them. The CDR3 contains 14 residues. CDR3 bases: TGTGCCAGCAGCCCTGACGCCTTGGGCGGGGAGCTGTTTTTT. This translates into CASSPDALGGELFF.

The V and J genes are TRBV13 and TRBJ1-1, with a tentative D call TRBD1 (5 bases). The CDR3 length is 14 residues. Trimming cost V 10 bases and J 4 bases, with 19 bases left between them. Germline loops: CDR1 PRHDT, CDR2 FYEKMQ (reference sequence). The CDR3 bases are TGTGCCAACCAAGAGCAGGGATGGGGCACTGAAGCTTTCTTT. Its protein product is CANQEQGWGTEAFF.

The chain is built from TRBV28 and TRBJ2-7; TRBD2 is a possible D gene (6 bases). Trimming pared 4 bases from V and 2 bases from J, leaving 15 bases between. The CDR3 length is 15 residues. CDR1 and CDR2 (germline): MDHEN, SYDVKM. In DNA form, the CDR3 reads TGTGCCAGCAGTTCCTCTGCGAGACTAGCCTACGAGCAGTACTTC. It translates to CASSSSARLAYEQYF.

J is TRBJ1-1 and V is TRBV6-4; TRBD1 is a possible D gene (5 bases). In germline, CDR1 is MRHNA, CDR2 SNTAGT. CDR3 length: 14 amino acids. With 4 bases removed from V and 1 base from J, the gap between germline ends came to 10 bases. Here the CDR3 DNA reads TGTGCCAGCAGTGTAGACAGTGGGAACACTGAAGCTTTCTTT. It encodes CASSVDSGNTEAFF.

CDR3: CASSWRGDTQYF. In nucleotides, the CDR3 is TGTGCCAGCAGCTGGAGGGGAGATACGCAGTATTTT. This chain connects TRBV7-9 to TRBJ2-3; D perhaps matches TRBD2 (6 bases). Trimming pared 4 bases from V and 5 bases from J, leaving 7 bases between. CDR1 is SEHNR, CDR2 FQNEAQ, per germline (reference sequence). There are 12 residues in the CDR3.

V and J are TRBV2 and TRBJ1-5; D is possibly TRBD1 (5 bases). CDR1 is SNHLY and CDR2 is FYNNEI in the germline V gene. V was trimmed by 5 bases and J by 9 bases, leaving 17 bases between them. CDR3 length: 14 residues. The CDR3 DNA follows: TGTGCCAGCAGTAACGTAAGGGTCCAGGGGCCCCAGCATTTT. Its protein product is CASSNVRVQGPQHF. The complete variable domain, with remaining parts taken from reference TRBV2 and TRBJ1-5, reads EPEVTQTPSHQVTQMGQEVILRCVPISNHLYFYWYRQILGQKVEFLVSFYNNEISEKSEIFDDQFSVERPDGSNFTLKIRSTKLEDSAMYFCASSNVRVQGPQHFGDGTRLSIL.

The V and J genes are TRBV2 and TRBJ2-1; D gene uncertain. Germline V lookup: CDR1 SNHLY, CDR2 FYNNEI. V shed 2 bases and J shed 0 bases, with 11 bases lying between them. The CDR3 covers 16 residues. CDR3: CASSENSVSSYNEQFF. The CDR3 DNA reads TGTGCCAGCAGTGAAAACAGTGTGAGCTCCTACAATGAGCAGTTCTTC.